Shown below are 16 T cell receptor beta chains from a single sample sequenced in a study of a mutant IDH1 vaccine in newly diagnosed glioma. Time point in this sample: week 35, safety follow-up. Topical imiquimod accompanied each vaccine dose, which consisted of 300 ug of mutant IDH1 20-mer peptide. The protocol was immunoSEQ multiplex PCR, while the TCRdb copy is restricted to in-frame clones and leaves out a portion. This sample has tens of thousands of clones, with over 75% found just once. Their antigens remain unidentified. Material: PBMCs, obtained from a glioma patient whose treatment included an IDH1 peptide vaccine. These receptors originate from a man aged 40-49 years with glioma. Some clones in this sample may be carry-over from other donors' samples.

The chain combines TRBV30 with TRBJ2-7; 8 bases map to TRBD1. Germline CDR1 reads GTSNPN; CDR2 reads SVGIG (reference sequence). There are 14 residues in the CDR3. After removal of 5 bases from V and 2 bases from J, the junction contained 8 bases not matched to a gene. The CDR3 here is CAWGTGTGAYEQYF. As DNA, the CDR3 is TGTGCCTGGGGAACCGGGACAGGAGCCTACGAGCAGTACTTC. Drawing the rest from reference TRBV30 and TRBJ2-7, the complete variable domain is SQTIHQWPATLVQPVGSPLSLECTVEGTSNPNLYWYRQAAGRGLQLLFYSVGIGQISSEVPQNLSASRPQDRQFILSSKKLLLSDSGFYLCAWGTGTGAYEQYFGPGTRLTVT.

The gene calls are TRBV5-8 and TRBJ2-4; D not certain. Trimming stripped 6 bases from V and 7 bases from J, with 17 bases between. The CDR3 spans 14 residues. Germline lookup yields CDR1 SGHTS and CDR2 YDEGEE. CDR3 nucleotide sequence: TGTGCCAGCACCCACTCACGGGTATGGAACATTCAGTACTTC. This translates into CASTHSRVWNIQYF. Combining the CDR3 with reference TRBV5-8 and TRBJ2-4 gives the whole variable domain EAGVTQSPTHLIKTRGQQATLRCSPISGHTSVYWYQQALGLGLQFLLWYDEGEERNRGNFPPRFSGRQFPNYSSELNVNALELEDSALYLCASTHSRVWNIQYFGAGTRLSVL.

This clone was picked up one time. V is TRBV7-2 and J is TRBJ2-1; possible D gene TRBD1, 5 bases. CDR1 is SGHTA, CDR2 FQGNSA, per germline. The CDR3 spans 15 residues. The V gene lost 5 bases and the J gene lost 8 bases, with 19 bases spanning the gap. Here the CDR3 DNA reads TGTGCCAGCAGCAAAGACAGCCCGTTTTTGGATGAGCAGTTCTTC. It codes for CASSKDSPFLDEQFF.

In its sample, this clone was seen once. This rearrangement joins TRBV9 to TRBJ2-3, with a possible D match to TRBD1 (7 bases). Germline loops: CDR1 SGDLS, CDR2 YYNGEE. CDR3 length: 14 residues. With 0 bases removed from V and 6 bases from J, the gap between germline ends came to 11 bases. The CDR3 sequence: CASSVVGGQDTQYF. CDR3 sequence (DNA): TGTGCCAGCAGCGTAGTCGGGGGACAGGATACGCAGTATTTT.

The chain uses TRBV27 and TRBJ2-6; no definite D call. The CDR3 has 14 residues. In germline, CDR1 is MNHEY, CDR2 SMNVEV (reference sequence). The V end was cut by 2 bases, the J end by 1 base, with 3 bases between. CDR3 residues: CASSLISGANVLTF. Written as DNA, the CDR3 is TGTGCCAGCAGTTTAATTTCTGGGGCCAACGTCCTGACTTTC.

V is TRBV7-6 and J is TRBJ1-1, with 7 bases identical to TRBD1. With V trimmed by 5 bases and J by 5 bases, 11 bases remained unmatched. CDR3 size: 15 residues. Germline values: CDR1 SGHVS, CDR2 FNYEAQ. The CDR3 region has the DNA TGTGCCAGCAGCGCCTTGGAGGGGGCAAGGACTGAAGCTTTCTTT. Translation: CASSALEGARTEAFF.

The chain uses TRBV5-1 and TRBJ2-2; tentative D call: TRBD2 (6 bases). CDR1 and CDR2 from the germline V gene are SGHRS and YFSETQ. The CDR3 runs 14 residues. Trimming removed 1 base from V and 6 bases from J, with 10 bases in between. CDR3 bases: TGCGCCAGCAGCTTGCCGGAGGGCCCCGGGGAGCTGTTTTTT. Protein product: CASSLPEGPGELFF.

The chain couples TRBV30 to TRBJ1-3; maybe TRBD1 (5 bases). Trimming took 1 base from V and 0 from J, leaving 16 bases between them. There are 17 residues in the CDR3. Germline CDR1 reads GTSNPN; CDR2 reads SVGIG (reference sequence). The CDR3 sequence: CAWSEYVGGSSGNTIYF. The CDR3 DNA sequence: TGTGCCTGGAGTGAGTACGTCGGGGGGTCCTCTGGAAACACCATATATTTT.

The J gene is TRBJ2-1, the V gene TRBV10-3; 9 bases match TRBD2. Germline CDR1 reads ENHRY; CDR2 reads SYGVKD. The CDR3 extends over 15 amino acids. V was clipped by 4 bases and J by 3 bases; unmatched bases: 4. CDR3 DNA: TGTGCCATCAGTGGCATACTAGCGGGCTACAATGAGCAGTTCTTC. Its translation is CAISGILAGYNEQFF.

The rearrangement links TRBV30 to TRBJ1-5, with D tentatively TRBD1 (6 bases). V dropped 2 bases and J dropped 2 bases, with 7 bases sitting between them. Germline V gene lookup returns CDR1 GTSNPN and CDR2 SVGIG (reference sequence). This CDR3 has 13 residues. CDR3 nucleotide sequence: TGTGCCTGGAGTTCAGGGGGCAATCAGCCCCAGCATTTT. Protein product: CAWSSGGNQPQHF. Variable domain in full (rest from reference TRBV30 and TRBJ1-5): SQTIHQWPATLVQPVGSPLSLECTVEGTSNPNLYWYRQAAGRGLQLLFYSVGIGQISSEVPQNLSASRPQDRQFILSSKKLLLSDSGFYLCAWSSGGNQPQHFGDGTRLSIL.

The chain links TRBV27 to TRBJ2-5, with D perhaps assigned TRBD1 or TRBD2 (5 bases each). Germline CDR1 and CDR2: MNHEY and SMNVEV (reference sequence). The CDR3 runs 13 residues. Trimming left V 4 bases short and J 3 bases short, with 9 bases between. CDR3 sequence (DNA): TGTGCCAGCAGTTCTGGGGGTGAAGAGACCCAGTACTTC. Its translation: CASSSGGEETQYF.

The CDR3 DNA reads TGTGCCAGCGTGGGCCTGGGACAGGGGGCCCTCGATACGCAGTATTTT. As protein: CASVGLGQGALDTQYF. J is TRBJ2-3 and V is TRBV27; 12 bases line up with TRBD1. This CDR3 contains 16 residues. V dropped 8 bases and J dropped 6; count of bases not matched to a gene: 12. In germline, CDR1 is MNHEY, CDR2 SMNVEV (reference sequence).

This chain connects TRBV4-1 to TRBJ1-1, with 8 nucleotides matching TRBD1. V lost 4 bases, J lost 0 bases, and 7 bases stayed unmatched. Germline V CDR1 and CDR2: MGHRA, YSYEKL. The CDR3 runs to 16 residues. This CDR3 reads CASSPWTGRLNTEAFF. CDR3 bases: TGCGCCAGCAGCCCCTGGACAGGGCGCTTGAACACTGAAGCTTTCTTT.

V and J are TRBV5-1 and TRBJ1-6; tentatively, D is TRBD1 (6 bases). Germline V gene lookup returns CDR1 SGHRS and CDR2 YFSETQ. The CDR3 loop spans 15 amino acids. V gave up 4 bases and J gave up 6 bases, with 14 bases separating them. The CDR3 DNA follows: TGCGCCAGCAGCAATGACAGGAGCACTAATTCACCCCTCCACTTT. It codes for CASSNDRSTNSPLHF.

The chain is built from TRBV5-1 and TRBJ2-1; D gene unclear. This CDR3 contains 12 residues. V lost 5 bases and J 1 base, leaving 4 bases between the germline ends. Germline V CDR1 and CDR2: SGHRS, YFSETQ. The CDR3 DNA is TGCGCCAGCAGGAGGTCCTACAATGAGCAGTTCTTC. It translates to CASRRSYNEQFF.

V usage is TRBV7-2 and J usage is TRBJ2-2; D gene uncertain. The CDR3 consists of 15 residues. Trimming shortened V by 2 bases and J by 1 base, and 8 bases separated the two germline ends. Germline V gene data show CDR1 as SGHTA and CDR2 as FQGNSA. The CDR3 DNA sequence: TGTGCCAGCAGCTTAATCTTTGGGAACACCGGGGAGCTGTTTTTT. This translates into CASSLIFGNTGELFF.